The 19 T cell receptor beta chains presented below share a single source sample, sequenced in a study of graft-versus-host responses after intestinal transplantation. Clones were sequenced by immunoSEQ multiplex PCR, and TCRdb holds only the in-frame ones, with some missing. The table shows some 120,000 clones, with around 90% occurring only once. No antigen has been assigned to these receptors. The starting material was unstimulated CD4+ T cells sorted from spleen or lymph node cells, obtained before intestinal transplant. The origin of the receptors is a human donor who received an intestinal transplant.

This clone showed up just once. This sequence joins TRBV5-1 and TRBJ2-5, with TRBD2 matching 7 bases. The V segment lost 4 bases and the J segment 2 bases; nucleotides outside the gene matches: 5. CDR1 and CDR2 (germline): SGHRS, YFSETQ. The CDR3 sequence is 14 residues long. CDR3 bases: TGCGCCAGCAGCCGGGGGGATCCTCAAGAGACCCAGTACTTC. Translated: CASSRGDPQETQYF.

The chain combines TRBV5-1 with TRBJ1-1; D remains ambiguous. The V end lost 4 bases, the J end lost 6 bases, and 19 bases lay between the germline ends. The CDR3 totals 15 residues. Germline assignment: CDR1 SGHRS and CDR2 YFSETQ. This CDR3 is CASSAVGFGVSEAFF. The CDR3, as DNA: TGCGCCAGCAGCGCGGTTGGCTTCGGGGTGTCTGAAGCTTTCTTT.

The rearrangement links TRBV1 to TRBJ1-1. TRBV1 has pseudogene status. The CDR3 sequence is 9 residues long. The CDR3 region is CTSNTEAFF. The CDR3, as DNA: TGCACCAGCAACACTGAAGCTTTCTTT.

The rearrangement uses TRBV7-2 and TRBJ1-2; a possible D gene is TRBD1 (6 bases). The V end lost 2 bases, the J end lost 11 bases, and 12 bases lay between the germline ends. The CDR3 consists of 12 residues. Germline V gives CDR1 SGHTA, CDR2 FQGNSA. CDR3 DNA sequence: TGTGCCAGCAGCTTACAGACAGGACCGTACACCTTC. This gives the protein CASSLQTGPYTF.

V usage is TRBV7-2 and J usage is TRBJ2-7; D gene unclear. There are 14 residues in the CDR3. Germline CDR1 is SGHTA and CDR2 is FQGNSA. The V end lost 0 bases, the J end lost 3 bases, and 9 bases lay between the germline ends. As DNA, the CDR3 is TGTGCCAGCAGCTTAGCTCGCGGCTTCTACGAGCAGTACTTC. Its protein product is CASSLARGFYEQYF.

This clone was counted once. The chain has TRBV7-9 and TRBJ2-6; D is uncertain. Germline V gives CDR1 SEHNR, CDR2 FQNEAQ (reference sequence). The germline V and J ends were trimmed by 2 bases and 2 bases, with 7 bases remaining between them. The CDR3 covers 15 residues. The CDR3 here is CASSLRVPGANVLTF. The DNA for the CDR3 is TGTGCCAGCAGCTTAAGGGTACCTGGGGCCAACGTCCTGACTTTC. Drawing the rest from reference TRBV7-9 and TRBJ2-6, the complete variable domain is DTGVSQNPRHKITKRGQNVTFRCDPISEHNRLYWYRQTLGQGPEFLTYFQNEAQLEKSRLLSDRFSAERPKGSFSTLEIQRTEQGDSAMYLCASSLRVPGANVLTFGAGSRLTVL.

This sequence joins TRBV6-5 and TRBJ1-1; the D is unclear. Germline CDR1 and CDR2: MNHEY and SVGAGI. This CDR3 is 13 amino acids long. Between the trimmed V and J ends, which lost 2 bases and 5 bases, there was a span of 9 bases. The CDR3 nucleotides read TGTGCCAGCAGTTACCGACTGGGGACTGAAGCTTTCTTT. This encodes CASSYRLGTEAFF.

V gene TRBV9 combines with J gene TRBJ2-5; D is perhaps TRBD1 or TRBD2 (5 bases each). The CDR3 length is 14 residues. With 0 bases removed from V and 5 bases from J, the gap between germline ends came to 11 bases. Germline loops: CDR1 SGDLS, CDR2 YYNGEE. Here the CDR3 DNA reads TGTGCCAGCAGCGTAGAGGGTTGGGGGGAGACCCAGTACTTC. Translating it yields CASSVEGWGETQYF.

This clone was recorded only once. The chain employs TRBV7-9 and TRBJ2-6; D remains unclear. V was trimmed by 4 bases and J by 0 bases, leaving 7 bases between them. Germline V gene sequence: CDR1 SEHNR, CDR2 FQNEAQ (reference sequence). The CDR3 runs to 15 residues. The CDR3: CASSSATSGANVLTF. DNA for the CDR3: TGTGCCAGCAGCTCCGCAACCTCTGGGGCCAACGTCCTGACTTTC.

The chain recombines TRBV6-6 with TRBJ2-1; TRBD2 might be the D (7 bases). Trimming stripped 7 bases from V and 2 bases from J, with 15 bases between. This CDR3 comprises 15 residues. CDR1 is MNHNY, CDR2 SVGAGI, per germline (reference sequence). CDR3 DNA sequence: TGTGCCAGCAAAAATTCCGGGGGGCCCTACAATGAGCAGTTCTTC. The encoded protein is CASKNSGGPYNEQFF.

The rearrangement joins TRBV4-1 to TRBJ1-5; 7 nucleotides match TRBD1. Per the germline V gene, CDR1 is MGHRA and CDR2 is YSYEKL. The CDR3 sequence is 16 residues long. The ends lost 0 bases at V and 6 bases at J; junction bases unmatched: 8. The CDR3 DNA reads TGCGCCAGCAGCCAAGATAACAGGGGTGGGAGTCAGCCCCAGCATTTT. This gives the protein CASSQDNRGGSQPQHF.

This chain uses TRBV7-6 with TRBJ1-1; D possibly corresponds to TRBD1 (5 bases). Germline loops: CDR1 SGHVS, CDR2 FNYEAQ. Trimming removed 5 bases from V and 3 bases from J, with 22 bases in between. The CDR3 is 17 residues long. This CDR3 is CASSPLTGLDLYTEAFF. CDR3 nucleotide sequence: TGTGCCAGCAGCCCTCTTACAGGCCTAGACCTGTACACTGAAGCTTTCTTT.

The V call is TRBV9, the J call TRBJ1-5; TRBD1 might be the D (5 bases). V was trimmed by 4 bases and J by 3 bases, leaving 17 bases between them. Germline V gene sequence: CDR1 SGDLS, CDR2 YYNGEE. This CDR3 is built from 16 residues. The CDR3 region has the DNA TGTGCCAGCAGCTCAGGGTCGGCCAGCGTCAATCAGCCCCAGCATTTT. Residues: CASSSGSASVNQPQHF.

The CDR3 sequence: CATASQLGDTQYF. The CDR3 nucleotides read TGTGCCACCGCGTCCCAACTGGGGGATACGCAGTATTTT. This chain uses TRBV6-4 with TRBJ2-3; D uncertain. The CDR3 has 13 residues. Germline loops: CDR1 MRHNA, CDR2 SNTAGT. The V end lost 10 bases, the J end lost 6 bases, and 17 bases lay between the germline ends.

V and J are TRBV5-8 and TRBJ2-7; no definite D call. V shed 4 bases and J shed 3 bases, with 5 bases lying between them. The V gene's germline CDR1 is SGHTS and CDR2 YDEGEE. CDR3 length equals 11 residues. For the CDR3, the DNA is TGTGCCAGCAGCCCACACTACGAGCAGTACTTC. Translating it yields CASSPHYEQYF.

The table lists this clone with a count of one. The chain recombines TRBV7-8 with TRBJ1-6, with 10 bases aligning to TRBD1. Germline V gene lookup returns CDR1 SGHVS and CDR2 FQNEAQ. The CDR3 is made up of 14 amino acids. V lost 4 bases and J lost 8; bases outside the gene matches: 2. CDR3 residues: CASSWDRGDSPLHF. The CDR3 coding sequence is TGTGCCAGCAGCTGGGACAGGGGAGATTCACCCCTCCACTTT. Supplemented by reference TRBV7-8 and TRBJ1-6, the full variable domain reads GAGVSQSPRYKVAKRGQDVALRCDPISGHVSLFWYQQALGQGPEFLTYFQNEAQLDKSGLPSDRFFAERPEGSVSTLKIQRTQQEDSAVYLCASSWDRGDSPLHFGNGTRLTVT.

The J gene is TRBJ1-1, the V gene TRBV19; no clear D. Germline V lookup: CDR1 LNHDA, CDR2 SQIVND (reference sequence). V lost 5 bases and J 3 bases, leaving 7 bases between the germline ends. The CDR3 spans 12 residues. The CDR3: CASSLRYTEAFF. The CDR3 nucleotides read TGTGCCAGTAGTCTAAGGTACACTGAAGCTTTCTTT.

The rearrangement uses TRBV15 and TRBJ1-1; 7 positions match TRBD1. This CDR3 region has 14 residues. CDR1 and CDR2 (germline): LNHNV, YYDKDF (reference sequence). Trimming cost V 8 bases and J 1 base; bases outside gene matches: 7. DNA for the CDR3: TGTGCCACCGGGAGGGGACAGCCGAACACTGAAGCTTTCTTT. Translated, it gives CATGRGQPNTEAFF.

This clone has a single count. The chain combines TRBV11-2 with TRBJ2-1; possibly TRBD1 or TRBD2 for D (6 bases each). The CDR3 sequence is 14 residues long. The V gene's germline CDR1 is SGHAT and CDR2 FQNNGV. V was shortened by 1 base and J by 9 bases, with 13 bases between the two germline ends. This CDR3 is CASSLVGGGGEQFF. The CDR3 coding sequence is TGTGCCAGCAGCTTAGTCGGGGGCGGCGGTGAGCAGTTCTTC. The complete variable domain, with remaining parts taken from reference TRBV11-2 and TRBJ2-1, reads EAGVAQSPRYKIIEKRQSVAFWCNPISGHATLYWYQQILGQGPKLLIQFQNNGVVDDSQLPKDRFSAERLKGVDSTLKIQPAKLEDSAVYLCASSLVGGGGEQFFGPGTRLTVL.